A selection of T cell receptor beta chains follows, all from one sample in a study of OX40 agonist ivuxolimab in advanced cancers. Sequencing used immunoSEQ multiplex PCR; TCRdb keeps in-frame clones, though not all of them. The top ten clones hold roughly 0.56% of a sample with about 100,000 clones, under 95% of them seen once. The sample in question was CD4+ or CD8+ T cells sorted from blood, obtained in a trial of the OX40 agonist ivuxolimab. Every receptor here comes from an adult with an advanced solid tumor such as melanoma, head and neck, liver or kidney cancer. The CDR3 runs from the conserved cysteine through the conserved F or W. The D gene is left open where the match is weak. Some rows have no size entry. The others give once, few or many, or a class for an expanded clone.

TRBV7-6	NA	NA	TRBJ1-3	TGTGCCAGCAGCTCCGCCGAAGTCTCTGGAAACACCATATATTTT	CASSSAEVSGNTIYF
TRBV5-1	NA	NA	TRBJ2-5	TGCGCCAGCAGCTTGCGCGTAGATGAGACCCAGTACTTC	CASSLRVDETQYF
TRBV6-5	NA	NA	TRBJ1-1	TGTGCCAGCAGTTACTCAGGGGTGGGCACTGAAGCTTTCTTT	CASSYSGVGTEAFF
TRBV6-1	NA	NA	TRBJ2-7	TGTGCCAGCAGTGATCGGGCCAGGCGCTCCTACGAGCAGTACTTC	CASSDRARRSYEQYF
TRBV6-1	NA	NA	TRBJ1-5	TGTGCCAGCAGTGAAGTCTCAGGGTATCAGCCCCAGCATTTT	CASSEVSGYQPQHF
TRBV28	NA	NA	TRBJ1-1	TGTGCCAGCAGTGGGACCTCGTGGGCTTTCTTT	CASSGTSWAFF
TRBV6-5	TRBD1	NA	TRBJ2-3	TGTGCCAGCAGTTACTCGGGACAGGGGCCAGGGGATACGCAGTATTTT	CASSYSGQGPGDTQYF
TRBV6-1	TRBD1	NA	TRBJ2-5	TGTGCCAGTACCCAGGGGGCGAGGGGAGAGACCCAGTACTTC	CASTQGARGETQYF
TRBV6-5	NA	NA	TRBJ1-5	TGTGCCAGCAGCACGGGGCGAGTGGCAAATCAGCCCCAGCATTTT	CASSTGRVANQPQHF
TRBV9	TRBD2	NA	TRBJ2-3	TGTGCCAGCAGCGTAGGGCTAGCGGGCGCCACAGATACGCAGTATTTT	CASSVGLAGATDTQYF
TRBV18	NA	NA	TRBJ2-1	TGTGCCAGCTCACCACCGATTGGGGATAGCTCCTACAATGAGCAGTTCTTC	CASSPPIGDSSYNEQFF
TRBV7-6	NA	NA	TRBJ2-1	TGTGCCAGCAGCTTACGGGGAGGAGAGCAGTTCTTC	CASSLRGGEQFF
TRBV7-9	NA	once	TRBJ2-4	TGTGCCAGCAGCTTAGTGGTAGCGGAGAAAAACATTCAGTACTTC	CASSLVVAEKNIQYF
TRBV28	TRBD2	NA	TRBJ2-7	TGTGCCAGCTGGCGGACTAGCGGAACCGAGCAGTACTTC	CASWRTSGTEQYF
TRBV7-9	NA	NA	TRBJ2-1	TGTGCCAGCAGCACCCTGAGGCCTGGGGATGAGCAGTTCTTC	CASSTLRPGDEQFF
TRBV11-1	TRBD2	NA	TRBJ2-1	TGTGCCAGCAGCTCACTAGCGGGAGTTGGGACGAGGGAGCAGTTCTTC	CASSSLAGVGTREQFF
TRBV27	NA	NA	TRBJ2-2	TGTGCCAGCAGTTGGCAGATTACCGGGGAGCTGTTTTTT	CASSWQITGELFF